This TCR beta chain was recorded in a study of blood T cells in healthy people across ages. Primers used in a second PCR of roughly 6 to 11 cycles were a sample-barcoded 5' primer and a J-beta primer mix. TCRdb called the 5' RACE reads again in MiXCR, with one record for every CDR3 protein. The table shows 600,000 or so distinct CDR3 sequences, with about 30% occurring only once. This clonotype was picked up a small number of times. Donors were systemically healthy Caucasian individuals from Russia aged about 6 to 95 years. The source material was blood. The source of this sequence is an elderly woman in good health.

CDR3 protein: CASSVAHPGTGGYTF. The CDR3 DNA reads as TGTGCCAGCAGCGTAGCTCATCCGGGGACAGGCGGCTACACCTTC. The chain employs TRBV9 and TRBJ1-2; 8 bases match TRBD1. Germline-derived CDR1 and CDR2 are SGDLS and YYNGEE. V was pared by 0 bases and J by 8 bases, with 9 bases of the junction left unmatched. The CDR3 sequence is 15 residues long.